This is a list of T cell receptor beta chains from one sample in a study of cytomegalovirus exposure and HLA in healthy donors. Profiled with immunoSEQ multiplex PCR; TCRdb holds only in-frame clones, not every one. Of 150,000 to 200,000 clones listed, roughly 80% were seen once; the top ten hold 1.5%. The sequencing sample was made of PBMCs. These receptor sequences come from a man aged 40-49 years in good health and CMV-seronegative. The conserved cysteine and the conserved F or W are not part of the CDR3 here. A D gene is named only where the DNA matches it firmly.

TRBV7-3	TRBD2	TRBJ2-5	ASSRAGRAETQY
TRBV28	NA	TRBJ2-4	ASSLSGQGSIQY
TRBV30	NA	TRBJ1-1	AWSKGYTEAF
TRBV5-1	NA	TRBJ2-1	ASSNSGVWDNEQF
TRBV5-1	NA	TRBJ2-7	ASSPQGLGRGEQY
TRBV7-9	NA	TRBJ1-1	ASSLVVTGNTEAF
TRBV10-3	TRBD1	TRBJ1-2	AISESTGQALRGYT
TRBV5-1	TRBD1	TRBJ2-1	ASSFDRGDNEQF
TRBV5-8	NA	TRBJ2-6	ASSLVLGQKLSGANVLT
TRBV6-6	NA	TRBJ2-2	ASSTQGRTGELF
TRBV9	TRBD1	TRBJ2-5	ASSASQGARETQY
TRBV5-1	NA	TRBJ2-7	ASSFRDSYEQY
TRBV28	TRBD1	TRBJ2-1	ASSFGQGIDEQF
TRBV2	TRBD1	TRBJ2-1	ASSALGQELYNEQF
TRBV9	NA	TRBJ1-1	ASSVGYRVMNTEAF
TRBV18	TRBD1	TRBJ2-5	ASSGRQGQETQY
TRBV5-1	TRBD2	TRBJ2-7	ASSWGGGNSYEQY
TRBV10-3	NA	TRBJ1-5	AIRDGLNQPQH
TRBV7-8	NA	TRBJ2-7	ASSLDLGLQY
TRBV7-2	TRBD2	TRBJ2-3	ASSLGLAVTDTQY
TRBV2	NA	TRBJ2-3	ASSPLDATQY
TRBV5-1	TRBD1	TRBJ2-7	ASSPNRGSHEQY
TRBV9	TRBD1	TRBJ1-4	ASSGLQGGNEKLF
TRBV5-1	TRBD1	TRBJ1-2	ASSLGLGQVGSNYGYT
TRBV7-7	NA	TRBJ1-3	ASSPGLHSGNTIY
TRBV9	TRBD2	TRBJ2-5	ASSPRLAGGQETQY
TRBV19	NA	TRBJ2-2	ATLRRGGELF
TRBV5-6	NA	TRBJ1-2	ASSWAEGPDYGYT
TRBV28	NA	TRBJ2-7	ASSFRRLLTYEQY
TRBV27	TRBD2	TRBJ2-2	ASSPLWTSGRIGELF
TRBV28	TRBD1	TRBJ1-1	ATSAGGRTEAF
TRBV11-2	NA	TRBJ1-1	ASSSAGQATRRMNTEAF
TRBV7-2	NA	TRBJ1-1	ASSLSRVIEAF
TRBV7-8	NA	TRBJ1-2	ASSLGGQVYGYT
TRBV28	TRBD1	TRBJ1-5	ASRRRGVSNQPQH
TRBV28	NA	TRBJ2-1	ASSLPHIREQF
TRBV4-1	TRBD1	TRBJ1-3	ASSSRQGTIGNTIY
TRBV7-8	TRBD2	TRBJ2-5	ASSPVTSGGTQY
TRBV29-1	NA	TRBJ2-6	SVVGARDISGANVLT
TRBV27	NA	TRBJ2-7	ASHPPTEPHYEQY
TRBV19	NA	TRBJ1-2	ASSPGGAYGYT
TRBV15	TRBD2	TRBJ2-7	ATSPRWGEGEY
TRBV6-1	NA	TRBJ1-2	ASSIDMSNYGYT
TRBV6-5	TRBD1	TRBJ1-1	ASTNTGAEAF